The 13 T cell receptor beta chains below come from one sample, sequenced in a study of blood T cell repertoires in COVID-19. Some clones are missing from TCRdb's copy, which holds only in-frame ones; the method was immunoSEQ multiplex PCR. Of some 220,000 clones listed, 80% to 85% were seen once; the top ten hold approximately 5.6%. Input material: peripheral blood. The receptors originated from a woman in her 70s with COVID-19, enrolled during active disease.

The chain has TRBV12-5 and TRBJ1-1; D remains ambiguous. Trimming removed 3 bases from V and 6 bases from J, with 14 bases in between. The CDR3 loop spans 14 amino acids. Germline values: CDR1 LGHNT, CDR2 FRNRAP. DNA of the CDR3: TGTGCTAGTGGTTTATTCATCGGAGGTTCTGAAGCTTTCTTT. This encodes CASGLFIGGSEAFF.

The J gene is TRBJ2-4, the V gene TRBV7-2, with D tentatively TRBD1 (6 bases). Germline V gives CDR1 SGHTA, CDR2 FQGNSA. The ends were cut back, 0 bases at V and 0 bases at J, with 15 bases in the middle. There are 18 residues in the CDR3. DNA of the CDR3: TGTGCCAGCAGCTTAGCGCTCGGGACACCCTCAGCCAAAAACATTCAGTACTTC. Its translation is CASSLALGTPSAKNIQYF.

The gene calls are TRBV5-5 and TRBJ2-3; TRBD1 matches 7 bases. The junction had 4 bases not matched to a gene; V was cut back by 2 bases and J by 1 base. The CDR3 has 15 amino acids. CDR1 SGHKS and CDR2 YYEKEE come from the germline V gene (reference sequence). The CDR3 sequence: CASSLQGSRTDTQYF. As DNA, the CDR3 is TGTGCCAGCAGCTTACAGGGGAGCCGCACAGATACGCAGTATTTT. The full variable domain, rest sourced from reference TRBV5-5 and TRBJ2-3, is DAGVTQSPTHLIKTRGQQVTLRCSPISGHKSVSWYQQVLGQGPQFIFQYYEKEERGRGNFPDRFSARQFPNYSSELNVNALLLGDSALYLCASSLQGSRTDTQYFGPGTRLTVL.

The count of this clone is one. The rearrangement joins TRBV18 to TRBJ1-5; the match to TRBD1 covers 11 bases. The CDR3 is 15 amino acids. Germline V gene data show CDR1 as KGHSH and CDR2 as LQKENI. The trim removed 2 bases at V and 7 bases at J, leaving 4 bases unmatched. CDR3 sequence reads: CASSPKDRGQQPQHF. CDR3 coding DNA: TGTGCCAGCTCACCAAAGGACAGGGGGCAACAGCCCCAGCATTTT.

The genes are TRBV5-1 and TRBJ2-3; TRBD1 might be the D (6 bases). Germline assignment: CDR1 SGHRS and CDR2 YFSETQ. Trimming took off 3 bases at V and 0 bases at J, with 11 bases between the two ends. This CDR3 is 15 amino acids long. The CDR3 is CASSSRTASTDTQYF. The DNA of the CDR3 is TGCGCCAGCAGCTCGAGGACAGCTAGCACAGATACGCAGTATTTT.

This rearrangement joins TRBV5-1 to TRBJ1-2; 8 bases fit TRBD1. V was pared by 4 bases and J by 8 bases, with 13 bases of the junction left unmatched. Germline V gives CDR1 SGHRS, CDR2 YFSETQ. CDR3 length equals 15 residues. The CDR3 nucleotides read TGCGCCAGCAGCGAAGGCACCCAGGGGGCGCAAGGCTACACCTTC. It encodes CASSEGTQGAQGYTF.

This clone has just one count. The chain links TRBV5-1 to TRBJ2-5; D is unclear. Germline V gene lookup returns CDR1 SGHRS and CDR2 YFSETQ. V was clipped by 3 bases and J by 2 bases, with 14 bases between them. This CDR3 contains 15 residues. As DNA, the CDR3 is TGCGCCAGCAGCTCTCTCTTAGCAGCACAAGAGACCCAGTACTTC. As protein: CASSSLLAAQETQYF.

J is TRBJ1-1 and V is TRBV7-9; 8 nucleotides line up with TRBD1. The germline V gene has CDR1 SEHNR and CDR2 FQNEAQ (reference sequence). Trimming cost V 4 bases and J 3 bases; bases outside gene matches: 7. The CDR3 contains 15 residues. CDR3 in amino acids: CASSSPEQGDTEAFF. The CDR3 region has the DNA TGTGCCAGCAGCTCCCCGGAACAGGGGGACACTGAAGCTTTCTTT.

The chain carries TRBV28 and TRBJ1-2; D is unclear. The CDR3 sequence is 12 residues long. The V end lost 7 bases, the J end lost 0 bases, and 6 bases lay between the germline ends. In germline, CDR1 is MDHEN, CDR2 SYDVKM. CDR3 bases: TGTGCCAGCACCATGTCTAACTATGGCTACACCTTC. This gives the protein CASTMSNYGYTF.

This sequence joins TRBV10-2 and TRBJ2-2; 9 bases line up with TRBD1. The CDR3 length is 17 residues. Germline trimming cut 2 bases from V and 6 bases from J; bases unmatched to any gene: 10. The V gene's germline CDR1 is WSHSY and CDR2 SAAADI. CDR3 bases: TGCGCCAGCAGTGAGCGGGTCCGGGACAGGGTCGCCGGGGAGCTGTTTTTT. Amino acids: CASSERVRDRVAGELFF.

This chain connects TRBV2 to TRBJ2-1; maybe TRBD2 (5 bases). Germline CDR1 is SNHLY and CDR2 is FYNNEI. CDR3 length: 12 amino acids. V lost 6 bases, J lost 8 bases, and 11 bases lay in between. The CDR3 region is CASSLAVDEQFF. In nucleotides, the CDR3 is TGTGCCAGCAGCCTAGCCGTCGATGAGCAGTTCTTC.

The chain joins TRBV28 to TRBJ2-4; a possible D gene is TRBD1 (5 bases). The germline V gene has CDR1 MDHEN and CDR2 SYDVKM. V shed 5 bases and J shed 11 bases, with 10 bases lying between them. The CDR3 spans 11 residues. In DNA form, the CDR3 reads TGTGCCAGCAGTGGGGCATTTTTTCAGTACTTC. Its protein product is CASSGAFFQYF.

The rearrangement uses TRBV7-3 and TRBJ2-7, with D maybe TRBD2 (5 bases). V gave up 5 bases and J gave up 4 bases, with 18 bases separating them. Germline V gene data show CDR1 as SGHTA and CDR2 as FQGTGA. This CDR3 region has 15 residues. The CDR3 DNA follows: TGTGCCAGCAGCCGAGGACCGAACGGACTTTACGAGCAGTACTTC. Amino acid sequence: CASSRGPNGLYEQYF.